These 3 T cell receptor beta chains originate from one sample sequenced in a study of regulatory and conventional T cells in RAG deficiency. Blood CD4+ CD25-low CD127-high conventional T cells supplied the genomic DNA template. Clones were sequenced by immunoSEQ multiplex PCR, and TCRdb holds only the in-frame ones, with some missing. The data show about 10,000 clones, around 95% seen once. Material for sequencing was CD4+ effector T cells sorted from blood. These receptors all stem from a human donor with RAG deficiency presenting as severe combined immunodeficiency.

The V gene is TRBV20-1, the J gene TRBJ1-1, with D unclear. CDR1 DFQATT and CDR2 SNEGSKA come from the germline V gene (reference sequence). Trimming removed 3 bases from V and 7 bases from J, with 9 bases in between. This CDR3 is 11 amino acids long. The CDR3 sequence: CSARYGNEAFF. DNA for the CDR3: TGCAGTGCTAGGTATGGTAATGAAGCTTTCTTT.

This sequence joins TRBV7-2 and TRBJ1-2, with unresolved D. CDR1 SGHTA and CDR2 FQGNSA come from the germline V gene. V gave up 1 base and J gave up 8 bases, with 11 bases separating them. This CDR3 comprises 13 residues. CDR3 sequence (DNA): TGTGCCAGCAGCTTAGGCCCGCGCGGAGGCTACACCTTC. This codes for CASSLGPRGGYTF.

This clone has a handful of counts. The V gene is TRBV7-2, the J gene TRBJ1-2, with 8 bases that match TRBD1. The CDR3 is 15 amino acids. The J segment lost 5 bases and the V segment lost 2 bases, leaving 7 bases of the junction unmatched. Germline V gene sequence: CDR1 SGHTA, CDR2 FQGNSA. The CDR3 region is CASSLKAGGLYGYTF. CDR3 in DNA: TGTGCCAGCAGCTTAAAGGCAGGGGGCCTTTATGGCTACACCTTC.